Only a few counts were recorded for the clone carrying this TCR beta chain. What it binds is unknown. The source of the sample is a study of T-cell memory formation after mild COVID-19. There are 15 residues in the CDR3. The V end lost 1 base, the J end lost 2 bases, and 11 bases lay between the germline ends. The germline gives CDR1 LGHNA, CDR2 YNFKEQ. TCRdb reprocessed the 5' RACE reads via MiXCR and lists one record per CDR3 protein. The table shows hundreds of thousands of distinct CDR3 sequences, with approximately 15% occurring only once. Whole-study results and caveats: Later expanders leaned CD4+, whereas clones that contracted between day 15 and 85 were balanced CD4/CD8. Most CD4+ clones that shrank were in CM and EM, while CD8+ ones turned up in EMRA.

The rearrangement links TRBV4-2 to TRBJ1-1; D gene ambiguous. The clonotype comes from a man between 18 and 29 years old who had mild COVID-19 (a few samples of this study predate the infection). Cell type and time point are not known. The sequencing input was PBMCs or a T cell subset sorted from them (not recorded which). The CDR3 DNA reads as TGTGCCAGCAGCCAAGTTGGCAGAGACAACACTGAAGCTTTCTTT. It codes for CASSQVGRDNTEAFF.